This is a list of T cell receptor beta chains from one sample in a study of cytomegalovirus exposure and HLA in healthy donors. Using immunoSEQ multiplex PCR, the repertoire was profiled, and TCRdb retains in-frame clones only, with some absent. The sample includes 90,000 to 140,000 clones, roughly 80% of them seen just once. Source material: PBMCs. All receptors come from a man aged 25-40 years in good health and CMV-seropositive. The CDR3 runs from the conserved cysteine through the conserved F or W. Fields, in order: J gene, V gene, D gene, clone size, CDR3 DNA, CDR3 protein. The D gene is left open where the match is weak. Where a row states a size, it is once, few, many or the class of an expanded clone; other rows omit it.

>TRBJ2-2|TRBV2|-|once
TGTGCCAGCAACCCTAACGGGGGGAACACCGGGGAGCTGTTTTTT
CASNPNGGNTGELFF
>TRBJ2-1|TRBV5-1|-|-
TGCGCCAGCACGGACTCCCGGATTACGGAGCAGTTCTTC
CASTDSRITEQFF
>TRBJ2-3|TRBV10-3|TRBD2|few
TGTGCCTCCCTTACGGGGGGATTAACAGATACGCAGTATTTT
CASLTGGLTDTQYF
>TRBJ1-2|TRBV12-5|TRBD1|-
TGTGCTAGTGGTTCACGACAGGGTGAGAGCTATTGGTATGGCTACACCTTC
CASGSRQGESYWYGYTF
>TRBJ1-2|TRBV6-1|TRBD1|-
TGTGCCAGCAGTGAACGACAGGGCAGAATCTATGGCTACACCTTC
CASSERQGRIYGYTF
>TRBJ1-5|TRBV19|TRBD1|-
TGTGCCAGTAGTATATCCTTACAGGGGGAGGAGAGCAATCAGCCCCAGCATTTT
CASSISLQGEESNQPQHF
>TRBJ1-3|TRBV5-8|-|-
TGTGCCAGCAGCCTATTCCGGACTAACACCATATATTTT
CASSLFRTNTIYF
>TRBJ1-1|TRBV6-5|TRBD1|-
TGTGCCAGCAGTTACGGGGGACAGGGGAGCACTGAAGCTTTCTTT
CASSYGGQGSTEAFF
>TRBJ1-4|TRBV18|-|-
TGTGCCAGCTCACCACCATCACAGGCTAATGAAAAACTGTTTTTT
CASSPPSQANEKLFF
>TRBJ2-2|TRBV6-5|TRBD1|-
TGTGCCAGCAGTTACAACAGGGGGGTAACCGGGGAGCTGTTTTTT
CASSYNRGVTGELFF
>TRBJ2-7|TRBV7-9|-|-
TGTGCCCCGGAAGGGGGTAGTGACGAGCAGTACTTC
CAPEGGSDEQYF
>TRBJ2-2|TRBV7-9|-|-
TGTGCCAGCAGCTTATTTACAGGGACCACCGGGGAGCTGTTTTTT
CASSLFTGTTGELFF
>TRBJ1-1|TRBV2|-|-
TGTGCCAGCAGTGAAAGCAGCGGCACTGAAGCTTTCTTT
CASSESSGTEAFF
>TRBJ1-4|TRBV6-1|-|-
TGTGCCAGCAGTGACTGTCCAAGTCTCCTAGTCGACAATGAAAAACTGTTTTTT
CASSDCPSLLVDNEKLFF
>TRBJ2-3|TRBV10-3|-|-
TGTGCCATCAGTGAGTCGGGGCTCACTAGCACAGATACGCAGTATTTT
CAISESGLTSTDTQYF
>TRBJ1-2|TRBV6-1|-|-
TGTGCCAGCAGTGCCCAGTGGGGAGACTATGGCTACACCTTC
CASSAQWGDYGYTF
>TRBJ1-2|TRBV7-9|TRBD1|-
TGTGCCAGCAGCTTATCCGCAGGGGGGACAGGCTACACCTTC
CASSLSAGGTGYTF
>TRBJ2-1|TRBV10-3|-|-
TGTGCCATCAAGGGGGGGCCAGGGGATGAGCAGTTCTTC
CAIKGGPGDEQFF
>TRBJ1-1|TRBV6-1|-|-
TGTGCCAGCAGTACCACGGACAAGCTTGAAGCTTTCTTT
CASSTTDKLEAFF
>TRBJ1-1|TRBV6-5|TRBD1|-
TGTGCCAGCAGTTACGGGACAGGGGGTAGGAACACTGAAGCTTTCTTT
CASSYGTGGRNTEAFF
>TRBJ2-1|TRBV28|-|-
TGTGCCAGCATCTCGACCGTTGAGGGCTTCAATGAGCAGTTCTTC
CASISTVEGFNEQFF
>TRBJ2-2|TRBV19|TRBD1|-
TGTGCCAGTAGTGGACGACAGGGGGATACCGGGGAGCTGTTTTTT
CASSGRQGDTGELFF
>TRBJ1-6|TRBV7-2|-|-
TGTGCCAGCAGCGGTAGGAGCTCCTATAATTCACCCCTCCACTTT
CASSGRSSYNSPLHF
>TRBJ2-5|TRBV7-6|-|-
TGTGCCAGCAGCTTAGCTGGGGGGGCCAGCGAGACCCAGTACTTC
CASSLAGGASETQYF
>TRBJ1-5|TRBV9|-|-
TGTGCCAGCAGCGTAGGCGGCCTTAGCAATCAGCCCCAGCATTTT
CASSVGGLSNQPQHF
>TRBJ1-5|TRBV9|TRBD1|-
TGTGCCAGCAGCCCCCTCCCGGACAGGGGCCAGCCCCAGCATTTT
CASSPLPDRGQPQHF
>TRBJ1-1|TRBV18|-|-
TGTGCCAGCTCACCACCGGGTTATCGGGACACTGAAGCTTTCTTT
CASSPPGYRDTEAFF
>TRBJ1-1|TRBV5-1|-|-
TGCGCCAGCAGCTTGGTCGGGGGGGCGAACACTGAAGCTTTCTTT
CASSLVGGANTEAFF
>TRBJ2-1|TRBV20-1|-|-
TGCAGTGCTCAACAGGTGACTGAGCAGTTCTTC
CSAQQVTEQFF
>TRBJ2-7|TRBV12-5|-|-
TGTGCTAGTGGTTTGGTAAAAGGGTACCAGGGCCACGAGCAGTACTTC
CASGLVKGYQGHEQYF
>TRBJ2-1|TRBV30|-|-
TGTGCCTGCAAACTAGCGAACGGAGGGGGGCAGTTCTTC
CACKLANGGGQFF
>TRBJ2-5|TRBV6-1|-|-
TGTGCCAGCAGTGGCCCGGACAGAAGTCAAGAGACCCAGTACTTC
CASSGPDRSQETQYF
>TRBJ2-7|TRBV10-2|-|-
TGCGCCAGCAGTGAGCCCAGGGATAGCAGCGAGCAGTACTTC
CASSEPRDSSEQYF
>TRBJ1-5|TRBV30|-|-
TGTGCCTGGAGCGGGGAGGGTTATCAGCCCCAGCATTTT
CAWSGEGYQPQHF
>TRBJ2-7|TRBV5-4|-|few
TGTGCCAGCAGGAGGGAAACGGGGGTCGGCGAGCAGTACTTC
CASRRETGVGEQYF
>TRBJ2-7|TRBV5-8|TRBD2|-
TGTGCCAGCAGCGTGGGACTAGCGGGGGGTTACGAGCAGTACTTC
CASSVGLAGGYEQYF
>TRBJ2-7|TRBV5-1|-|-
TGCGCCAGCAGTCCTAACTCCTACGAGCAGTACTTC
CASSPNSYEQYF
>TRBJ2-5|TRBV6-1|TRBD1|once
TGTGCCAGCAGTGAATTCAGGGGGCAGATAAGGGAGACCCAGTACTTC
CASSEFRGQIRETQYF
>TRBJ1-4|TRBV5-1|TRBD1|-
TGCGCCAGCAGTCCCGGGACAGGGAGAGAAAAACTGTTTTTT
CASSPGTGREKLFF
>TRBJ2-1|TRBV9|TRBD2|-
TGTGCCAGCAGCGGGCCCTCGGGGGGGGACTACAATGAGCAGTTCTTC
CASSGPSGGDYNEQFF
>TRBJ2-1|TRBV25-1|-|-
TGTGCTACAACATCGGACCCTCCACAGGGGCAGTTCTTC
CATTSDPPQGQFF
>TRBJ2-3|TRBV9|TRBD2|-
TGTGCCAGCAGCCAACTAGCGGGGGGCACAGATACGCAGTATTTT
CASSQLAGGTDTQYF
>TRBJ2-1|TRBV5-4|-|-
TGTGCCAGCAGCGGGGGCCTCTACAATGAGCAGTTCTTC
CASSGGLYNEQFF
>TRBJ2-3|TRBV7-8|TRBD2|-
TGTGCCAGCAGTCCTCTAGCGGGGGACACAGATACGCAGTATTTT
CASSPLAGDTDTQYF
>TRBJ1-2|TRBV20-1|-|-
TGCAGTGCTGCACAGGACTATGGCTACACCTTC
CSAAQDYGYTF
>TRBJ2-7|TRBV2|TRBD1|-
TGTGCCAGCAGTGTAGGGACAGCGTACGAGCAGTACTTC
CASSVGTAYEQYF